This T cell receptor (beta chain) was captured in a study of CD8+ T cells in alopecia areata. Study-wide points: Whereas mice showed it more clearly, TCR sharing across patients was murkier, possibly because of HLA.

To note about this clone: Its antigen is currently unknown.

Reverse transcription of extracted RNA yielded cDNA, which provided the sequencing template. Measured with immunoSEQ multiplex PCR; TCRdb has only the in-frame clones, and not every one. The profile shows some 170,000 clones, roughly 70% of them singletons. Alopecia areata patients had lesional scalp punch biopsies and peripheral blood taken from them. Sorting separated CD4+ and CD8+ T cells out of PBMCs. V was shortened by 1 base and J by 3 bases, with 6 bases between the two germline ends. Germline V CDR1 and CDR2: SGHTA, FQGNSA. CDR3 length equals 14 residues. The sample consisted of CD8+ T cells sorted from blood, taken at week 0. This TCR was recovered from a human donor with alopecia areata. This chain joins TRBV7-2 and TRBJ1-4; D is perhaps TRBD1 (5 bases). The CDR3 sequence: CASSLGGANEKLFF. In DNA form, the CDR3 reads TGTGCCAGCAGCTTAGGAGGGGCTAATGAAAAACTGTTTTTT.